The sample holds one count of the clone carrying this TCR beta chain. The germline V and J ends were trimmed by 5 bases and 11 bases, with 24 bases remaining between them. The CDR3 has 15 amino acids. From germline, CDR1 is MDHEN and CDR2 SYDVKM. The data are from a study of OX40 agonist ivuxolimab in advanced cancers. Assay used: immunoSEQ multiplex PCR; TCRdb lists only in-frame clones, some missing. The repertoire includes roughly 62,000 clones, around 85% of them detected once, and over 3.5% sits in the top ten. This chain connects TRBV28 to TRBJ2-5, with D possibly being TRBD2 (6 bases). Sequencing was performed on CD4+ or CD8+ T cells sorted from blood, taken in a trial of the OX40 agonist ivuxolimab. The clonotype originates from an adult with an advanced solid tumor such as melanoma, head and neck, liver or kidney cancer. The CDR3 bases are TGTGCCAGCAGTCCAGCGGGCAGGGCGAGCCTGGAGCAGTACTTC. Translating it yields CASSPAGRASLEQYF.